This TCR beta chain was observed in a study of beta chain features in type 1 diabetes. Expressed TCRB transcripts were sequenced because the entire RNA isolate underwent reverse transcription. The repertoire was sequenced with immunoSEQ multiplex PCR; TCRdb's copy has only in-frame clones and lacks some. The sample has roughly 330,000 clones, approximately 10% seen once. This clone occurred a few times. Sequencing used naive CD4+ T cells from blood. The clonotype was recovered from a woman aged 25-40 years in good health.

The CDR3: CASSLQAGTSYEQYF. The CDR3 nucleotides read TGTGCCAGCAGCTTACAGGCGGGCACCTCCTACGAGCAGTACTTC. The chain has TRBV7-2 and TRBJ2-7; tentatively, D is TRBD2 (5 bases). Trimming took 2 bases from V and 0 from J, leaving 11 bases between them. CDR1 is SGHTA and CDR2 is FQGNSA in the germline V gene. The CDR3 is made up of 15 amino acids.